Listed below are T cell receptor beta chains from one sample, sequenced in a study of memory CD4+ T cells and cytomegalovirus serostatus. Profiled with immunoSEQ multiplex PCR; TCRdb holds only in-frame clones, not every one. Among about 52,000 clones listed, 80% were seen once. The sequenced sample was memory CD4+ T cells from blood. These receptors were taken from an adult in good health and CMV-seropositive. Both conserved end residues are trimmed from each CDR3.

V	J	CDR3
TRBV5-1	TRBJ2-1	ASSLVAGLSYNEQF
TRBV27	TRBJ1-1	ASRPGDLVVRRTEAF
TRBV6-6	TRBJ1-5	ASSYGAPTGGQPQH
TRBV2	TRBJ2-1	ASSFSTSGRGNEQF
TRBV9	TRBJ1-5	ASSPSGWGNQPQH
TRBV2	TRBJ2-1	ASRTLGEQF
TRBV30	TRBJ1-1	ARQGMNTEAF
TRBV28	TRBJ1-5	ASSPDLSNQPQH
TRBV7-8	TRBJ1-2	ASSLAAGQDGYT
TRBV4-1	TRBJ1-1	ASSPRSDSPNTEAF
TRBV9	TRBJ1-2	ASSPAPGGGGYT
TRBV6-1	TRBJ2-7	ASSDKTGTSYEQY
TRBV6-6	TRBJ2-7	ASSYSQGANEQY
TRBV5-6	TRBJ2-3	ASSLEVGRIRTDTQY
TRBV6-5	TRBJ2-3	ASRPLAGRTDTQY
TRBV5-6	TRBJ2-1	ASSSGTSGGAGFEQF
TRBV7-2	TRBJ2-5	ASSLGTGFSETQY